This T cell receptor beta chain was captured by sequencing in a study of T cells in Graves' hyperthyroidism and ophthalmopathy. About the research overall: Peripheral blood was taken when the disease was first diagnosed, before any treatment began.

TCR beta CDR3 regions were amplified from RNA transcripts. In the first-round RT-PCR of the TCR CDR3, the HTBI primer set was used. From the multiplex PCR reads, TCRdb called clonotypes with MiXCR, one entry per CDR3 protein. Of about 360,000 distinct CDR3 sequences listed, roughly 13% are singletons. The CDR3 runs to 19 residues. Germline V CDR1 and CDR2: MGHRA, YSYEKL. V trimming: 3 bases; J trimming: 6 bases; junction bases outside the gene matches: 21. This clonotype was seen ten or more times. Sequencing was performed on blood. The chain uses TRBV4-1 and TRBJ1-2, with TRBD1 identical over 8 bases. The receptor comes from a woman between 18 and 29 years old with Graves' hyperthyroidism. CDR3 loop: CASSHIDMGFDRGEDGYTF. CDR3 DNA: TGCGCCAGCAGCCATATTGATATGGGATTTGACAGGGGAGAGGATGGCTACACCTTC.